The 4 T cell receptor beta chains in this list originate from one sample, sequenced in a study of blood T cell repertoires in COVID-19. Profiling relied on immunoSEQ multiplex PCR, and the TCRdb table lists in-frame clones only, not all of them. The top ten hold 1.6% of the sample, which has fewer than 250,000 clones, approximately 86% seen once. The sequencing sample was made of peripheral blood. These receptors originate from a woman aged 55-70 years who had recovered from COVID-19.

The rearrangement links TRBV19 to TRBJ2-6; tentative D call: TRBD1 (6 bases). The ends were cut back, 9 bases at V and 0 bases at J, with 24 bases in the middle. Per germline, CDR1 LNHDA and CDR2 SQIVND (reference sequence). CDR3 length: 19 residues. The CDR3 loop is CARIEPPGDVNSGANVLTF. CDR3 nucleotides: TGTGCCAGGATCGAACCCCCAGGGGACGTAAACTCTGGGGCCAACGTCCTGACTTTC.

The genes are TRBV18 and TRBJ2-7, with D possibly TRBD1 on 6 matching bases. CDR3 length: 14 amino acids. Per the germline V gene, CDR1 is KGHSH and CDR2 is LQKENI. V lost 3 bases and J lost 3, with 12 bases in between. The CDR3 loop reads CASSPRQEFYEQYF. CDR3 DNA: TGTGCCAGCTCACCCAGACAGGAGTTCTACGAGCAGTACTTC. The complete variable domain, with remaining parts taken from reference TRBV18 and TRBJ2-7, reads NAGVMQNPRHLVRRRGQEARLRCSPMKGHSHVYWYRQLPEEGLKFMVYLQKENIIDESGMPKERFSAEFPKEGPSILRIQQVVRGDSAAYFCASSPRQEFYEQYFGPGTRLTVT.

This clone was detected only a few times. The chain couples TRBV19 to TRBJ2-2, with 10 bases aligning to TRBD2. Germline assignment: CDR1 LNHDA and CDR2 SQIVND (reference sequence). CDR3 size: 15 residues. Unmatched junction bases numbered 4, after V lost 9 bases and J lost 0 bases. The CDR3: CASTSGGANTGELFF. The CDR3 nucleotides read TGTGCCAGCACAAGCGGGGGGGCGAACACCGGGGAGCTGTTTTTT.

This clone was seen only a few times. For the CDR3, the DNA is TGTGCCAGCAGCTTCGTCCGGGACAGGGGGTTACTGGTGAATGAAAAACTGTTTTTT. Translated, it gives CASSFVRDRGLLVNEKLFF. The gene calls are TRBV7-9 and TRBJ1-4; TRBD1 matches 11 bases. The germline V gene encodes CDR1 SEHNR and CDR2 FQNEAQ (reference sequence). The CDR3 spans 19 residues. V shed 3 bases and J 5 bases; nucleotides not matched to a gene: 14.